This TCR beta chain originates from a study of cytomegalovirus exposure and HLA in healthy donors. General study results and limits: Researchers reported in a later analysis that common viral pathogens appeared linked to several top clusters. Reported results showed that the classifier diagnosed cytomegalovirus status with high specificity and sensitivity. Most CMV-associated TCR beta chains were later found to appear HLA-restricted. The authors later linked a missense DCLRE1C variant to TCR beta V- and J-gene trimming.

The CDR3 sequence is 15 residues long. The germline V gene encodes CDR1 SQVTM and CDR2 ANQGSEA. J lost 4 bases, V lost 6 bases, and 8 bases had no gene match. This PCR relied on a set of 60 Vbeta primers and 13 Jbeta primers. Clones were read by immunoSEQ multiplex PCR, and TCRdb kept only the in-frame ones, dropping some. The repertoire holds 120,000 to 150,000 clones, with approximately 80% as singletons. Note on this clone: The antigen remains undetermined.

The clonotype originates from a woman aged 40 to 50 in good health and CMV-seropositive. The chain is built from TRBV29-1 and TRBJ2-1, with TRBD2 identical over 11 bases. What was sequenced was PBMCs. In DNA form, the CDR3 reads TGCAGCGTAGTACCGGGACTAGCGGATTACAATGAGCAGTTCTTC. As protein: CSVVPGLADYNEQFF.